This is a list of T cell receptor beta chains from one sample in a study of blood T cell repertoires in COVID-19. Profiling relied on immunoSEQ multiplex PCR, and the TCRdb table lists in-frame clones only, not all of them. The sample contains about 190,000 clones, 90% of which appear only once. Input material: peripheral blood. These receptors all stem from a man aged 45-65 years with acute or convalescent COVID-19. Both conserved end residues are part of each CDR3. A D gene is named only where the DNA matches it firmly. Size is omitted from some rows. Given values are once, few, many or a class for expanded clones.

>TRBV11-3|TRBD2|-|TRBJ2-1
CASSRGGSVSYNEQFF
TGTGCCAGCAGCCGGGGGGGGAGTGTCTCCTACAATGAGCAGTTCTTC
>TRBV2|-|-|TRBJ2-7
CASRSSENEQYF
TGTGCCAGCAGATCCTCAGAAAACGAGCAGTACTTC
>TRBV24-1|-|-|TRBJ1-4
CATSEREQLFF
TGTGCCACCAGTGAGCGAGAGCAACTGTTTTTT
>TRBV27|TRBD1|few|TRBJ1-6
CASSLSTGNPHNSPLHF
TGTGCCAGCAGTTTATCGACAGGGAATCCGCATAATTCACCCCTCCACTTT
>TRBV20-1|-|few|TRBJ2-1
CSASFSAYNEQFF
TGCAGTGCTAGTTTCTCAGCGTACAATGAGCAGTTCTTC
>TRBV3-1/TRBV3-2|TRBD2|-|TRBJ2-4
CASSRTSGGAGSSKNIQYF
TGTGCCAGCAGCCGGACTAGCGGGGGGGCCGGGTCGTCCAAAAACATTCAGTACTTC
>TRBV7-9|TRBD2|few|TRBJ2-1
CASSWGLASEQFF
TGTGCCAGCAGCTGGGGACTAGCGTCTGAGCAGTTCTTC
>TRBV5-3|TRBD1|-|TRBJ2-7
CARSGDRGPSEQYF
TGTGCCAGAAGCGGCGACAGGGGGCCCAGCGAGCAGTACTTC
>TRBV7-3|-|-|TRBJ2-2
CASSTQGRAGELFF
TGTGCCAGCAGCACACAGGGACGGGCCGGGGAGCTGTTTTTT
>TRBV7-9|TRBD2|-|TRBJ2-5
CASSLVWGGRETQYF
TGTGCCAGCAGCTTAGTTTGGGGAGGGAGAGAGACCCAGTACTTC
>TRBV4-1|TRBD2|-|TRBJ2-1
CASSQTTGTSVFF
TGCGCCAGCAGCCAAACAACCGGGACTAGCGTTTTCTTC
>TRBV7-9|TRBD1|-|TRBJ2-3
CASSLGQGRTTDTQYF
TGTGCCAGCAGCTTAGGACAGGGGAGAACCACAGATACGCAGTATTTT
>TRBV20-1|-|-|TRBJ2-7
CSSTGTSEQYF
TGCAGTTCCACGGGTACCTCCGAGCAGTACTTC
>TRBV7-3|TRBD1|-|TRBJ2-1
CASSLTGGADNEQFF
TGTGCCAGCAGCTTGACAGGGGGCGCGGACAATGAGCAGTTCTTC
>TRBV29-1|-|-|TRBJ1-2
CSVQEGAPNYGYTF
TGCAGCGTCCAAGAGGGAGCTCCTAACTATGGCTACACCTTC
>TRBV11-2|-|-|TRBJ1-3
CASSKDSSGNTIYF
TGTGCCAGCAGCAAGGACAGCTCTGGAAACACCATATATTTT
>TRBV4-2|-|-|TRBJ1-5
CASSQDSSGKNNQPQHF
TGTGCCAGCAGCCAAGACTCCTCAGGGAAAAACAATCAGCCCCAGCATTTT
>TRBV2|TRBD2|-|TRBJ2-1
CASSVMTSGGAGEQFF
TGTGCCAGCAGTGTGATGACTAGCGGGGGGGCCGGTGAGCAGTTCTTC
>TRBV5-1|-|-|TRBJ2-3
CASSISNPSTDTQYF
TGCGCCAGCAGCATTAGTAATCCTAGCACAGATACGCAGTATTTT
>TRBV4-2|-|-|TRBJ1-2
CASSQDYFARKGHQSNYGYTF
TGTGCCAGCAGCCAAGATTATTTTGCCCGCAAGGGACACCAGTCTAACTATGGCTACACCTTC
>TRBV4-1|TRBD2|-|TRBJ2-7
CASSQVLAGAGREQYF
TGCGCCAGCAGCCAAGTTCTAGCGGGAGCCGGGAGGGAGCAGTACTTC
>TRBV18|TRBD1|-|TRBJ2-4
CASSPRGLQGAHLYF
TGTGCCAGCTCACCACGGGGTTTACAGGGGGCGCATCTGTACTTC
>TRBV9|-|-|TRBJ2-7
CASSVEPGHSYEQYF
TGTGCCAGCAGCGTAGAACCAGGACACTCCTACGAGCAGTACTTC
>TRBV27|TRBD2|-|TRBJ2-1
CASTPRGGYYNEQFF
TGTGCCAGCACCCCCCGCGGGGGATATTACAATGAGCAGTTCTTC
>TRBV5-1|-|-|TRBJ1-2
CASSSTRANYGYTF
TGCGCCAGCAGCTCCACCCGAGCTAACTATGGCTACACCTTC
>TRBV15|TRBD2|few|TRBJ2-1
CATSREGGRSSYNEQFF
TGTGCCACCAGCAGAGAAGGCGGGAGGTCCTCCTACAATGAGCAGTTCTTC
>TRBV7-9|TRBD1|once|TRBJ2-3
CASSWTGGYSDTQYF
TGTGCCAGCAGCTGGACAGGGGGATACTCAGATACGCAGTATTTT
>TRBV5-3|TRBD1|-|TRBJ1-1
CARSLWDRQSTEAFF
TGTGCCAGAAGCCTGTGGGACAGGCAGTCCACTGAAGCTTTCTTT
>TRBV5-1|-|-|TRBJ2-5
CASSLERQAQETQYF
TGCGCCAGCAGCTTGGAGAGACAGGCCCAAGAGACCCAGTACTTC
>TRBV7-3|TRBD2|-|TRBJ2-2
CASSLNGLVGNTGELFF
TGTGCCAGCAGCTTAAACGGACTAGTGGGCAACACCGGGGAGCTGTTTTTT
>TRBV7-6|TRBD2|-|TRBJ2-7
CASSLLAGGPYEQYF
TGTGCCAGCAGCCTTCTAGCGGGAGGGCCCTACGAGCAGTACTTC
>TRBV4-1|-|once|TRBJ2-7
CASSQGTAKAYEQYF
TGCGCCAGCAGCCAAGGGACAGCGAAGGCCTACGAGCAGTACTTC
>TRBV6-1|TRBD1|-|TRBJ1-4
CASSEAPDRHEKLFF
TGTGCCAGCAGTGAAGCCCCGGACAGGCATGAAAAACTGTTTTTT
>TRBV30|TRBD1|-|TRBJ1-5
CAWSVSDRVNQPQHF
TGTGCCTGGAGTGTATCCGACAGGGTCAATCAGCCCCAGCATTTT
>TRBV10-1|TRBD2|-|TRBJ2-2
CASSASGRAVGELFF
TGCGCCAGCAGTGCCAGCGGGAGGGCCGTCGGGGAGCTGTTTTTT
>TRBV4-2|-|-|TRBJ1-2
CASSQEWENYGYTF
TGTGCCAGCAGCCAAGAATGGGAGAACTATGGCTACACCTTC
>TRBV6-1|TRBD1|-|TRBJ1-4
CASSLPGQGEEKLFF
TGTGCCAGCAGCCTACCGGGACAGGGTGAGGAAAAACTGTTTTTT
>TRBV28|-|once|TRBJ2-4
CASTGGTVKNIQYF
TGTGCCAGCACTGGAGGGACAGTGAAAAACATTCAGTACTTC
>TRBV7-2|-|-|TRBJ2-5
CASSLVLGSSQETQYF
TGTGCCAGCAGCTTAGTTCTCGGGAGCTCCCAAGAGACCCAGTACTTC
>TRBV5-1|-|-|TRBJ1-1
CASSLGGRIGTEAFF
TGCGCCAGCAGTTTAGGAGGAAGGATCGGCACTGAAGCTTTCTTT
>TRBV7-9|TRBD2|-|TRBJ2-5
CASSLGSSGRGETQYF
TGTGCCAGCAGCTTAGGGTCTAGCGGGAGGGGAGAGACCCAGTACTTC
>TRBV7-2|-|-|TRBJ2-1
CASSRPSRGRSSYNEQFF
TGTGCCAGCAGTCGGCCATCGAGGGGGAGAAGCTCCTACAATGAGCAGTTCTTC
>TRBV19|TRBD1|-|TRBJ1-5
CASSIWPGGQPQHF
TGTGCCAGTAGTATTTGGCCAGGGGGTCAGCCCCAGCATTTT
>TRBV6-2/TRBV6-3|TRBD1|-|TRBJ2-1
CASSWDRGRYNEQFF
TGTGCCAGCAGTTGGGACAGGGGGCGCTACAATGAGCAGTTCTTC
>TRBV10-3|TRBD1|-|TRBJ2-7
CAISHPGGQGASSEQYF
TGTGCCATCAGTCACCCGGGGGGACAGGGGGCGTCCTCCGAGCAGTACTTC
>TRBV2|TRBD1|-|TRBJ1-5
CASRPDRGQHQPQHF
TGTGCCAGCAGGCCAGACAGGGGGCAACATCAGCCCCAGCATTTT
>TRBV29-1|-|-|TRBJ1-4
CSAVTGGVEKLFF
TGCAGCGCAGTGACTGGAGGCGTTGAAAAACTGTTTTTT
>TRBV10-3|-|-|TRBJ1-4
CAISEGGDEKLFF
TGTGCCATCAGTGAGGGAGGTGATGAAAAACTGTTTTTT
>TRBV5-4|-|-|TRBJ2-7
CASSLAGGSYEQYF
TGTGCCAGCAGCTTGGCCGGGGGTTCCTACGAGCAGTACTTC
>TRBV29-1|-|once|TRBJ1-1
CSVGSSGWTEAFF
TGCAGCGTGGGCAGTTCGGGGTGGACTGAAGCTTTCTTT
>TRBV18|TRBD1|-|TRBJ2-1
CASSPTGEGNEQFF
TGTGCCAGCTCACCTACAGGGGAAGGGAATGAGCAGTTCTTC